This entry lists 23 T cell receptor beta chains sequenced from one sample in a study of blood T cell repertoires in COVID-19. TCRdb's table, derived via immunoSEQ multiplex PCR, lists solely in-frame clones and lacks some. Counted here are about 380,000 clones, around 84% occurring once; the ten biggest clones make up 1.1%. The specimen was peripheral blood. Source of these receptors: a human donor with acute or convalescent COVID-19. The donor label of this sample is uncertain.

The chain recombines TRBV12-3 or TRBV12-4 with TRBJ1-1; possibly TRBD1 for D (6 bases). V lost 5 bases and J lost 11, with 18 bases in between. The CDR3 runs 13 residues. The CDR3 region has the DNA TGTGCCAGCAGTGGGCAGGGGCCTTTTAGGGCTTTCTTT. Protein: CASSGQGPFRAFF.

This clone was found a few times. The chain couples TRBV29-1 to TRBJ2-2; TRBD2 aligns across 8 bases. The CDR3 contains 17 residues. The V gene end was trimmed by 7 bases and the J gene end by 7 bases; junction bases not matched to a gene: 20. Per germline, CDR1 SQVTM and CDR2 ANQGSEA. The CDR3: CSARTSLNVYPGGELFF. In nucleotides, the CDR3 is TGCAGCGCTAGGACTAGCCTCAACGTGTATCCGGGCGGGGAGCTGTTTTTT.

The V and J genes are TRBV30 and TRBJ1-2; no clear D gene. This CDR3 region has 12 residues. Germline lookup yields CDR1 GTSNPN and CDR2 SVGIG (reference sequence). The V gene lost 4 bases and the J gene lost 8 bases, with 14 bases spanning the gap. CDR3 protein: CAWTGYPWGYTF. As DNA, the CDR3 is TGTGCCTGGACGGGGTATCCTTGGGGCTACACCTTC. The variable domain in full, with the rest retrieved from reference TRBV30 and TRBJ1-2, is SQTIHQWPATLVQPVGSPLSLECTVEGTSNPNLYWYRQAAGRGLQLLFYSVGIGQISSEVPQNLSASRPQDRQFILSSKKLLLSDSGFYLCAWTGYPWGYTFGSGTRLTVV.

Worth noting for this clone: At one end the junction does not follow the germline gene, possibly because of a read error. The J gene is TRBJ2-3, the V gene TRBV10-3; 8 bases fit TRBD2. CDR3 length: 16 residues. CDR1 and CDR2 (germline): ENHRY, SYGVKD. Here the CDR3 reads CAISGPAGAQGDTQYF. Written as DNA, the CDR3 is TGTGCCATTAGTGGTCCAGCGGGAGCTCAAGGGGATACGCAGTATTTT.

The CDR3 DNA sequence: TGTGCCAGCAGTGACTTTTGGAGGACAGGGGAGGGGTACAGCTATGGCTACACCTTC. Its translation: CASSDFWRTGEGYSYGYTF. The chain carries TRBV6-1 and TRBJ1-2; 9 nucleotides align to TRBD1. Germline V CDR1 and CDR2: MNHNS, SASEGT. Unmatched junction bases numbered 18, after V lost 3 bases and J lost 4 bases. The CDR3 loop spans 19 amino acids.

The chain joins TRBV19 to TRBJ1-6; 7 bases map to TRBD1. Germline V gives CDR1 LNHDA, CDR2 SQIVND (reference sequence). The CDR3 consists of 15 residues. With 9 bases clipped from V and 10 bases from J, the junction kept 15 bases outside the gene matches. The CDR3 sequence: CARHSYDREGSPLHF. Here the CDR3 DNA reads TGTGCCAGACACTCTTACGACAGGGAAGGGTCACCCCTCCACTTT.

This chain joins TRBV28 and TRBJ1-1; D is unresolved. V was clipped by 5 bases and J by 3 bases, with 13 bases between them. The CDR3 loop spans 14 amino acids. The germline CDR1 and CDR2 sequences are MDHEN and SYDVKM. The CDR3 nucleotides are TGTGCCAGCAGTGCCCCACAGTGGGACACTGAAGCTTTCTTT. It specifies CASSAPQWDTEAFF.

The chain uses TRBV28 and TRBJ1-3, with unresolved D. Germline lookup yields CDR1 MDHEN and CDR2 SYDVKM. This CDR3 has 14 residues. V shed 5 bases and J shed 0 bases, with 8 bases lying between them. The CDR3 protein is CASSGGISGNTIYF. In DNA form, the CDR3 reads TGTGCCAGCAGTGGCGGAATCTCTGGAAACACCATATATTTT.

The V and J genes are TRBV12-3 or TRBV12-4 and TRBJ1-1, with unresolved D. The CDR3 runs 13 residues. V was shortened by 6 bases and J by 6 bases, with 14 bases between the two germline ends. CDR3 sequence reads: CASRPSLSPEAFF. The CDR3 DNA sequence: TGTGCCAGCAGACCATCCCTCAGTCCTGAAGCTTTCTTT.

This sequence joins TRBV19 and TRBJ2-7; 8 positions agree with TRBD2. J was trimmed by 4 bases and V by 2 bases; bases with no gene match: 16. This CDR3 has 18 amino acids. Germline CDR1 LNHDA, CDR2 SQIVND (reference sequence). The CDR3 loop reads CASSIFSAGLASTYEQYF. Here the CDR3 DNA reads TGTGCCAGTAGTATATTTTCTGCAGGACTAGCCTCGACTTACGAGCAGTACTTC.

This clone was observed once. This rearrangement joins TRBV5-1 to TRBJ2-1; D is possibly TRBD1 (6 bases). This CDR3 is built from 16 residues. CDR1 is SGHRS and CDR2 is YFSETQ in the germline V gene. The V gene lost 4 bases and the J gene lost 0 bases, with 14 bases spanning the gap. The CDR3 DNA reads as TGCGCCAGCAGCAAGAACAGGGAAAGCTCCTACAATGAGCAGTTCTTC. Amino acids: CASSKNRESSYNEQFF.

The chain is built from TRBV3-1 (or the pseudogene TRBV3-2) and TRBJ1-2, with TRBD1 as a possible D gene (6 bases). Trimming took 4 bases from V and 3 from J, leaving 18 bases between them. The CDR3 is 16 amino acids. Germline CDR1 and CDR2: LGHDT and YNNKEL (reference sequence). The CDR3 DNA sequence: TGTGCCAGCAGCCCTGAGAGGGGGGGGCTTGACTATGGCTACACCTTC. Its translation: CASSPERGGLDYGYTF.

The V call is TRBV7-9, the J call TRBJ1-5, with D possibly being TRBD1 (5 bases). Germline lookup yields CDR1 SEHNR and CDR2 FQNEAQ (reference sequence). V shed 5 bases and J shed 0 bases, with 17 bases lying between them. This CDR3 has 17 amino acids. Written as DNA, the CDR3 is TGTGCCAGCAGCCGGGGGACCGTCGGATTTAGCAATCAGCCCCAGCATTTT. Translation: CASSRGTVGFSNQPQHF.

The chain uses TRBV5-1 and TRBJ1-2, with 9 bases matching TRBD1. The CDR3 is 12 residues long. V dropped 5 bases and J dropped 5; count of bases not matched to a gene: 1. Germline values: CDR1 SGHRS, CDR2 YFSETQ. This CDR3 reads CASRGQGYGYTF. For the CDR3, the DNA is TGCGCCAGCAGGGGACAGGGTTATGGCTACACCTTC.

This clone was counted a few times. V usage is TRBV2 and J usage is TRBJ1-1, with D unresolved. Per the germline V gene, CDR1 is SNHLY and CDR2 is FYNNEI. The CDR3 spans 15 residues. Between the trimmed V and J ends, which lost 6 bases and 0 bases, there was a span of 14 bases. The CDR3 protein is CASSQIKRVNTEAFF. The CDR3 nucleotides read TGTGCCAGCAGCCAGATTAAACGGGTGAACACTGAAGCTTTCTTT.

This clone came up once. This sequence joins TRBV19 and TRBJ1-3, with D perhaps TRBD1 (6 bases). CDR3 size: 16 residues. Looked up from germline, CDR1 is LNHDA and CDR2 is SQIVND (reference sequence). Trimming stripped 2 bases from V and 0 bases from J, with 11 bases between. This CDR3 reads CASSIPGVFSGNTIYF. The CDR3 DNA sequence: TGTGCCAGTAGTATACCAGGGGTCTTCTCTGGAAACACCATATATTTT.

The V and J genes are TRBV18 and TRBJ1-5; possible D gene TRBD1, 5 bases. This CDR3 has 17 residues. CDR1 is KGHSH, CDR2 LQKENI, per germline. Between the trimmed V and J ends, which lost 3 bases and 7 bases, there was a span of 22 bases. The CDR3 sequence: CASSPPNQQEFRQPQHF. DNA of the CDR3: TGTGCCAGCTCACCCCCCAATCAACAGGAATTCAGGCAGCCCCAGCATTTT.

The rearrangement links TRBV5-1 to TRBJ2-6, with a weak D call TRBD1 (5 bases). The V and J ends lost 4 bases and 0 bases respectively, with 11 bases between them. Germline assignment: CDR1 SGHRS and CDR2 YFSETQ. The CDR3 spans 16 residues. CDR3 in DNA: TGCGCCAGCAGCGCAAATACAGGCTCTGGGGCCAACGTCCTGACTTTC. Protein sequence: CASSANTGSGANVLTF.

In this sample, this clone turned up once. The rearrangement joins TRBV19 to TRBJ2-2; 14 nucleotides line up with TRBD2. The CDR3 has 17 amino acids. J lost 1 base, V lost 3 bases, and 1 base had no gene match. CDR1 and CDR2 (germline): LNHDA, SQIVND (reference sequence). Here the CDR3 reads CASSIGTSGRNTGELFF. The CDR3 DNA reads TGTGCCAGTAGTATTGGGACTAGCGGGAGGAACACCGGGGAGCTGTTTTTT.

The rearrangement links TRBV28 to TRBJ1-6; maybe TRBD1 (6 bases). Trimming took off 4 bases at V and 4 bases at J, with 11 bases between the two ends. This CDR3 has 15 residues. Germline assignment: CDR1 MDHEN and CDR2 SYDVKM. For the CDR3, the DNA is TGTGCCAGCAGTTACCAACAGGGATATAATTCACCCCTCCACTTT. Its translation: CASSYQQGYNSPLHF.

The genes are TRBV28 and TRBJ1-2, with a possible D match to TRBD1 (6 bases). Germline V gene lookup returns CDR1 MDHEN and CDR2 SYDVKM. V dropped 5 bases and J dropped 8 bases, with 12 bases sitting between them. The CDR3 contains 12 residues. CDR3 in DNA: TGTGCCAGCAGTCCACAGGGCCGCGGCTACACCTTC. Translating it yields CASSPQGRGYTF.

This clone appeared a single time. V usage is TRBV5-4 and J usage is TRBJ2-1; 8 bases line up with TRBD1. This CDR3 contains 17 residues. Looked up from germline, CDR1 is SGHNT and CDR2 is YYREEE (reference sequence). V dropped 0 bases and J dropped 2; count of bases not matched to a gene: 7. The CDR3 nucleotides read TGTGCCAGCAGCTTGGGAGGGACAGGAGTAGCCTACAATGAGCAGTTCTTC. It specifies CASSLGGTGVAYNEQFF.

This clone was counted once. The V and J genes are TRBV15 and TRBJ1-2; no clear D. The V and J ends lost 0 bases and 7 bases respectively, with 18 bases between them. Germline V gene lookup returns CDR1 LNHNV and CDR2 YYDKDF (reference sequence). The CDR3 is 16 residues long. CDR3 sequence: CATSRDPRVSLFGYTF. The DNA for the CDR3 is TGTGCCACCAGCAGAGATCCTCGAGTCTCCCTGTTTGGCTACACCTTC.